This T cell receptor (beta chain) comes out of a study of a mutant IDH1 vaccine in newly diagnosed glioma. At the level of the study: Treated patients, approximately 62% male and roughly 40% female, averaged approximately 40 years of age.

The V gene lost 4 bases and the J gene lost 1 base, with 11 bases spanning the gap. Germline V gene lookup returns CDR1 SGHDN and CDR2 FVKESK. The CDR3 spans 15 residues. With respect to this clone: Antigen unknown.

Sample time point: week 11, during vaccination. Topical imiquimod was applied with each vaccine dose, which held 300 ug of mutant IDH1 20-mer peptide. The protocol was immunoSEQ multiplex PCR, while the TCRdb copy is restricted to in-frame clones and leaves out a portion. Of some 60,000 clones in the sample, about 80% were seen once. This chain connects TRBV14 to TRBJ2-1; TRBD2 might be the D (6 bases). The TCR comes from a man aged 25-40 years with glioma. The source was PBMCs, collected from a glioma patient whose treatment included an IDH1 peptide vaccine. The CDR3 DNA sequence: TGTGCCAGCAGCCGCCAGGGAGGTTCCTACAATGAGCAGTTCTTC. Translation: CASSRQGGSYNEQFF.